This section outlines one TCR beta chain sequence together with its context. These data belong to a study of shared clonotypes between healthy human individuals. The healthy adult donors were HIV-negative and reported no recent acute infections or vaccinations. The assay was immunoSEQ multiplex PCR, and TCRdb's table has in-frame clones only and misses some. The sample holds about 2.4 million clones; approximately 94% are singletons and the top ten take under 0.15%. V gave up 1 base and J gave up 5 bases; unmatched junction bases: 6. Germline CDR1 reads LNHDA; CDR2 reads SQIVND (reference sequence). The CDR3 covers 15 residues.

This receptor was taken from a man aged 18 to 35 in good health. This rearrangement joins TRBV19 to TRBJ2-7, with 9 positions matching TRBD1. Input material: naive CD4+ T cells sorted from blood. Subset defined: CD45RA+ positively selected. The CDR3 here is CASSIGGTGLNEQYF. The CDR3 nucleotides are TGTGCCAGTAGTATAGGCGGGACAGGGCTCAACGAGCAGTACTTC.